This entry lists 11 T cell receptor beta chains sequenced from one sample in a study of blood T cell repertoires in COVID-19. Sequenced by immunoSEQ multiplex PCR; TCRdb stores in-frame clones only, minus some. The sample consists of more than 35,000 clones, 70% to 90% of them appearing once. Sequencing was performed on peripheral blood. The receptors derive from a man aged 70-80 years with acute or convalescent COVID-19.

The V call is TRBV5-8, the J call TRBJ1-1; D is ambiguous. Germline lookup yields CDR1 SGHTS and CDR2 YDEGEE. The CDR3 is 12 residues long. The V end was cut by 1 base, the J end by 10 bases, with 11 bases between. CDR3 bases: TGTGCCAGCAGCTTGTTTGAGAGTGCAGCTTTCTTT. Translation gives CASSLFESAAFF.

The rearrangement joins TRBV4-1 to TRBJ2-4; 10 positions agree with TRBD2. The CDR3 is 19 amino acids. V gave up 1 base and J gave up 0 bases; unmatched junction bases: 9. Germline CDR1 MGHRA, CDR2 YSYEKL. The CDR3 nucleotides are TGCGCCAGCAGCCAAGGACAGCGGGAGGGCCTATTAGCCAAAAACATTCAGTACTTC. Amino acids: CASSQGQREGLLAKNIQYF.

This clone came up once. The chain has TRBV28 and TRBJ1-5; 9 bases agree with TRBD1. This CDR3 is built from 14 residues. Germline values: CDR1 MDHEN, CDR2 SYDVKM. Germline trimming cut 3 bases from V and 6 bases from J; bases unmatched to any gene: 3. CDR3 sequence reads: CASSLGQGSQPQHF. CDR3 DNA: TGTGCCAGCAGTTTGGGACAGGGCAGTCAGCCCCAGCATTTT.

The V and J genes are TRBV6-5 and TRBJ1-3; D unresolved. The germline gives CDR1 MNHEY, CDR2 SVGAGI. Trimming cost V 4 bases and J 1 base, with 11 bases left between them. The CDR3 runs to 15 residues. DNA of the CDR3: TGTGCCAGCAGTTCGCCGGACTTTTCTGGAAACACCATATATTTT. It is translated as CASSSPDFSGNTIYF.

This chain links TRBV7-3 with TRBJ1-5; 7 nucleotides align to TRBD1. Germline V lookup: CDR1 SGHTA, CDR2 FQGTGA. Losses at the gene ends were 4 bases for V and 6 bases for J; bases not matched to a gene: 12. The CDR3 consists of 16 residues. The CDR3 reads CASSSYRGPICQPQHF. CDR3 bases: TGTGCCAGCAGCTCGTACAGGGGCCCAATCTGTCAGCCCCAGCATTTT.

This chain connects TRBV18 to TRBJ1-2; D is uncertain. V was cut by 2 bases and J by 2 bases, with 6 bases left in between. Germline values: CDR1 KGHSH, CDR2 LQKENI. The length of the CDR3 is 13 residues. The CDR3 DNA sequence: TGTGCCAGCTCACCAGAACAGAACTATGGCTACACCTTC. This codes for CASSPEQNYGYTF.

The CDR3 DNA sequence: TGTGCCAGCAGCCCCCGGGGTATGGGGTACCAAGAGACCCAGTACTTC. Translating gives CASSPRGMGYQETQYF. The gene calls are TRBV7-9 and TRBJ2-5; a weak D match, TRBD2 (5 bases). Germline V gene lookup returns CDR1 SEHNR and CDR2 FQNEAQ (reference sequence). The CDR3 consists of 16 residues. Trimming took 5 bases from V and 0 from J, leaving 16 bases between them.

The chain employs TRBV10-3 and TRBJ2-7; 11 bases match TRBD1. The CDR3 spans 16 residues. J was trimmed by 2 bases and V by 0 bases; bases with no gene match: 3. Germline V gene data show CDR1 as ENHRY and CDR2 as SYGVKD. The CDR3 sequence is CAISESGDRGTYEQYF. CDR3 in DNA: TGTGCCATCAGTGAGTCCGGGGACAGGGGGACCTACGAGCAGTACTTC.

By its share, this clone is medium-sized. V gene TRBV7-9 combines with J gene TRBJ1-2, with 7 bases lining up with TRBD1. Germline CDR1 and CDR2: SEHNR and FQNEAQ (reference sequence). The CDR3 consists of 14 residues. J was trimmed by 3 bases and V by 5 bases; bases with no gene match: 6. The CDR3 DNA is TGTGCCAGCAGCGCCAACAGGGGTGACTATGGCTACACCTTC. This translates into CASSANRGDYGYTF.

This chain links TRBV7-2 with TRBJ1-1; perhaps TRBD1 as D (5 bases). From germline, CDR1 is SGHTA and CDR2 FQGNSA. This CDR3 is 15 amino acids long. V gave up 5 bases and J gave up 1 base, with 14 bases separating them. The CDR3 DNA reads TGTGCCAGCAGCCTGCAGACAACAGGGAACACTGAAGCTTTCTTT. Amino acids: CASSLQTTGNTEAFF. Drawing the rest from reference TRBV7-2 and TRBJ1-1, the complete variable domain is GAGVSQSPSNKVTEKGKDVELRCDPISGHTALYWYRQSLGQGLEFLIYFQGNSAPDKSGLPSDRFSAERTGGSVSTLTIQRTQQEDSAVYLCASSLQTTGNTEAFFGQGTRLTVV.

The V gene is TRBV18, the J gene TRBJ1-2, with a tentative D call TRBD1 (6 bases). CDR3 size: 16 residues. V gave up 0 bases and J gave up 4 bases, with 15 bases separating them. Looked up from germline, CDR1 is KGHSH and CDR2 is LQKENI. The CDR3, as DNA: TGTGCCAGCTCACCACCGAACACAGGGAGTGCCTATGGCTACACCTTC. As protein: CASSPPNTGSAYGYTF.